The 2 T cell receptor beta chains below were found in one sample sequenced in a study of graft-versus-host responses after intestinal transplantation. Assay: immunoSEQ multiplex PCR; the TCRdb copy retains only in-frame clones and omits some. Of around 130,000 clones listed, around nine tenths were seen once; the top ten hold around 0.15%. Their antigens are not known. The sample was unstimulated CD4+ T cells sorted from spleen or lymph node cells, taken before intestinal transplant. These receptors came from a human donor who received an intestinal transplant.

The rearrangement links TRBV4-2 to TRBJ1-6; D possibly corresponds to TRBD1 (5 bases). Germline assignment: CDR1 LGHNA and CDR2 YNFKEQ. V lost 3 bases, J lost 8 bases, and 29 bases lay in between. The CDR3 has 20 amino acids. The CDR3 loop is CASSQVTTGPRPGGYSPLHF. CDR3 nucleotide sequence: TGTGCCAGCAGCCAGGTAACTACCGGACCTCGGCCGGGGGGGTATTCACCCCTCCACTTT.

The V call is TRBV5-1, the J call TRBJ2-6; 7 bases match TRBD2. CDR1 is SGHRS and CDR2 is YFSETQ in the germline V gene. V lost 4 bases, J lost 11 bases, and 0 bases stayed unmatched. The CDR3 has 11 amino acids. Here the CDR3 DNA reads TGCGCCAGCAGCGGGGGGGACGTCCTGACTTTC. Protein: CASSGGDVLTF. The whole variable domain, remainder taken from reference TRBV5-1 and TRBJ2-6, is KAGVTQTPRYLIKTRGQQVTLSCSPISGHRSVSWYQQTPGQGLQFLFEYFSETQRNKGNFPGRFSGRQFSNSRSEMNVSTLELGDSALYLCASSGGDVLTFGAGSRLTVL.